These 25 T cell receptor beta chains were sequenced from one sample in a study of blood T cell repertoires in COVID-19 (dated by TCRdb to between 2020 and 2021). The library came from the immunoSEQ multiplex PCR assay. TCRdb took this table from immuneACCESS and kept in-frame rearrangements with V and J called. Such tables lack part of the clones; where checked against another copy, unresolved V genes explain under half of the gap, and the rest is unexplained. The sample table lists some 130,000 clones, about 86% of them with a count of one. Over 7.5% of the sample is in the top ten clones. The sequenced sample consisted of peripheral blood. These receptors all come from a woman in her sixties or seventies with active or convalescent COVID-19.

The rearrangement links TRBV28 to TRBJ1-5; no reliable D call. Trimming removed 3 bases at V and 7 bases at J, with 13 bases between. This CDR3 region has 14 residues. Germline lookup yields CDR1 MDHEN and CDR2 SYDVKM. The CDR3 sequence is CASSFTGSAQPQHF. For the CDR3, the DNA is TGTGCCAGCAGTTTTACGGGGTCTGCACAGCCCCAGCATTTT.

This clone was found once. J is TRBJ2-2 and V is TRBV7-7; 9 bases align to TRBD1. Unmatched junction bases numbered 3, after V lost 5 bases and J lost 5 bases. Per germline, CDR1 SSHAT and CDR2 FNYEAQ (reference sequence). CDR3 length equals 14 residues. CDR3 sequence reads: CASSKGQGTGELFF. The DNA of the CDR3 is TGTGCCAGCAGCAAAGGACAGGGGACCGGGGAGCTGTTTTTT.

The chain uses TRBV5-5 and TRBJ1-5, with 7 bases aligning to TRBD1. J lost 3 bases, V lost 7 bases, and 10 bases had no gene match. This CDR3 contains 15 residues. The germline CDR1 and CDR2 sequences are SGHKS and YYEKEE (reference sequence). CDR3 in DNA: TGTGCCAGCCGGTTCGGACAGGAACCCAATCAGCCCCAGCATTTT. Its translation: CASRFGQEPNQPQHF.

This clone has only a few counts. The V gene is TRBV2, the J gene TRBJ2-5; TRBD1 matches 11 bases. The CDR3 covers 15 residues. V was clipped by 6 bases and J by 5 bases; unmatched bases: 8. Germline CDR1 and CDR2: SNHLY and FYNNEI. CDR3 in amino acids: CASSTDRGRGETQYF. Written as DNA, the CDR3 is TGTGCCAGCAGCACGGACAGGGGGCGCGGGGAGACCCAGTACTTC.

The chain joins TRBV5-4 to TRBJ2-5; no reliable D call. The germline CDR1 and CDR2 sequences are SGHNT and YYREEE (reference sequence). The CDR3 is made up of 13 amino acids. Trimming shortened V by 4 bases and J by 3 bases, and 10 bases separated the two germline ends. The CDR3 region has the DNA TGTGCCAGCAGCGAACAAGTAAAAGAGACCCAGTACTTC. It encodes CASSEQVKETQYF.

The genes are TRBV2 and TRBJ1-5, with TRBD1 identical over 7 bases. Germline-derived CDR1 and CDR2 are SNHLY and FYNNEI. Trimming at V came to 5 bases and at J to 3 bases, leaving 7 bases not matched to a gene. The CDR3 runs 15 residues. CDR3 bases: TGTGCCAGCAGTCGGACAGGAGTCAACAATCAGCCCCAGCATTTT. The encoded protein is CASSRTGVNNQPQHF.

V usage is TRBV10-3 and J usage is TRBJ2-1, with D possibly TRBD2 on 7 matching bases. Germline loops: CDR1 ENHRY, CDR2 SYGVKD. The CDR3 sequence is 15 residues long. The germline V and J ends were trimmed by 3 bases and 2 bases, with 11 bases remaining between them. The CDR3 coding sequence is TGTGCCATCAGTGAAAGGCGGGGGCCCTACAATGAGCAGTTCTTC. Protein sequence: CAISERRGPYNEQFF.

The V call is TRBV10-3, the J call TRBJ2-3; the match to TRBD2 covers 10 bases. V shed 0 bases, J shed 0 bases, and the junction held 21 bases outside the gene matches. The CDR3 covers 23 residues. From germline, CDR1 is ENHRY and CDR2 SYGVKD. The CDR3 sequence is CAISESTDTGTSERPYSTDTQYF. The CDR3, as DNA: TGTGCCATCAGTGAGTCGACGGACACCGGGACTAGCGAGCGCCCCTACAGCACAGATACGCAGTATTTT.

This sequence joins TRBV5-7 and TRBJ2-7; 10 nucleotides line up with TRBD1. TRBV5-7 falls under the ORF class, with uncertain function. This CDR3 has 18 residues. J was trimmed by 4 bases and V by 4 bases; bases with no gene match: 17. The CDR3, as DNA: TGTGCCAGCAGCCCCCTGGGACAGGGGCGAATGCGTGAATACGAGCAGTACGTC. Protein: CASSPLGQGRMREYEQYV.

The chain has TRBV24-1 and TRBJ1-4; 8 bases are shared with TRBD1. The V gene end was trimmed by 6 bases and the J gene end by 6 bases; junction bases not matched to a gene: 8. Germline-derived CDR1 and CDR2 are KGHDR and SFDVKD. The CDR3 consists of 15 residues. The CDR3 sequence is CATSQTGGNHEKLFF. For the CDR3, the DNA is TGTGCCACCAGTCAAACAGGGGGTAATCATGAAAAACTGTTTTTT.

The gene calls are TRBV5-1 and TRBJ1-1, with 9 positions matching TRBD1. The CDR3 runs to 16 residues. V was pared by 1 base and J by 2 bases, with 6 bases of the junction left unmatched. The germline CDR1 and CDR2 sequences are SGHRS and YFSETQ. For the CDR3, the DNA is TGCGCCAGCAGCTTGACAGGGGGCGGTGGTAACACTGAAGCTTTCTTT. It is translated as CASSLTGGGGNTEAFF.

The CDR3 DNA reads as TGTGCCAGCAGCCCCCAACGGGTCGCGGCCAATGAGCAGTTCTTC. Its protein product is CASSPQRVAANEQFF. The V and J genes are TRBV3-1 (or the pseudogene TRBV3-2) and TRBJ2-1; D remains ambiguous. This CDR3 contains 15 residues. In germline, CDR1 is LGHDT, CDR2 YNNKEL (reference sequence). Trimming removed 4 bases at V and 6 bases at J, with 16 bases between.

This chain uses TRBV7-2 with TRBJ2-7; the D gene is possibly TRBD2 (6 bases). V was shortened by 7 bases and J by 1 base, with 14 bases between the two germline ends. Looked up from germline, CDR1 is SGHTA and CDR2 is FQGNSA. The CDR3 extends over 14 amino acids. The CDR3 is CASKEGSWSYEQYF. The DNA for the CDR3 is TGTGCCAGCAAGGAGGGGAGTTGGTCCTACGAGCAGTACTTC.

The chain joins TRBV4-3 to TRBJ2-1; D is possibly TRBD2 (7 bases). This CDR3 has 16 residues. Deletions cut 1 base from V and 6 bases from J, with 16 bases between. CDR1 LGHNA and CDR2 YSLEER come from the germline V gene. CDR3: CASSQVGGGPLNEQFF. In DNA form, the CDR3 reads TGCGCCAGCAGCCAAGTAGGGGGAGGGCCACTCAATGAGCAGTTCTTC.

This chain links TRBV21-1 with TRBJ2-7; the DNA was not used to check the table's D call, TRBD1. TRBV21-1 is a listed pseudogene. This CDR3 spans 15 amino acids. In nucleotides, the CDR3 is TGTGCCAGCAGCGCCACAGGGGGTACCCAGTTCGAGCAGTACTTC. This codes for CASSATGGTQFEQYF.

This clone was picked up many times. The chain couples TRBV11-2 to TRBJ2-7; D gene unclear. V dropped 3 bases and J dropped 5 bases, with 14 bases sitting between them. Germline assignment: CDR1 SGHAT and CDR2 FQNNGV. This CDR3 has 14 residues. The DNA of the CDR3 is TGTGCCAGCAGCTTTAAGCTACACCGGGACGAGCAGTACTTC. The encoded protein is CASSFKLHRDEQYF.

The CDR3 region has the DNA TGCAGCGTTGGGGAATGGACAGAGGCAGATACGCAGTATTTT. Its translation: CSVGEWTEADTQYF. The genes are TRBV29-1 and TRBJ2-3; weak D call: TRBD1 (6 bases). CDR1 is SQVTM and CDR2 is ANQGSEA in the germline V gene. V shed 4 bases and J shed 4 bases, with 15 bases lying between them. This CDR3 has 14 residues.

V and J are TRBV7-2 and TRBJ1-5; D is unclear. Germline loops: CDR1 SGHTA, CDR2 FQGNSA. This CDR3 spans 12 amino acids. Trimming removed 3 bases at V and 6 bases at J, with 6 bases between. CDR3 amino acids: CASSFGVQPQHF. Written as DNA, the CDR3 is TGTGCCAGCAGCTTCGGGGTTCAGCCCCAGCATTTT.

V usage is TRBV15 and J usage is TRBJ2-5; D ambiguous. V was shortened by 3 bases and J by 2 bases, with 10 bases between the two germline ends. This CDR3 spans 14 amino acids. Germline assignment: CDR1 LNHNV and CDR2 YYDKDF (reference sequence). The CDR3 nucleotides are TGTGCCACCAGCAGGGGCTATACGCAAGAGACCCAGTACTTC. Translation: CATSRGYTQETQYF.

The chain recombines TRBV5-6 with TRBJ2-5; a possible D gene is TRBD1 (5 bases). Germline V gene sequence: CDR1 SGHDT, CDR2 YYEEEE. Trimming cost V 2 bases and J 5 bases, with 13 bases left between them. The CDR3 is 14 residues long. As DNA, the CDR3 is TGTGCCAGCAGCTTAAGGGCAGGGAAGGAGACCCAGTACTTC. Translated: CASSLRAGKETQYF.

The CDR3 spells CASSTSVQGVRYEQYF. The CDR3 region has the DNA TGTGCCAGCAGCACAAGCGTTCAGGGCGTTCGGTACGAGCAGTACTTC. The J gene is TRBJ2-7, the V gene TRBV14; a weak D match, TRBD1 (5 bases). This CDR3 has 16 amino acids. The germline gives CDR1 SGHDN, CDR2 FVKESK. V lost 5 bases and J 4 bases, leaving 21 bases between the germline ends.

The CDR3 DNA follows: TGTGCCAGCAGCTTCACCGGGACACACACTGAAGCTTTCTTT. This codes for CASSFTGTHTEAFF. The chain recombines TRBV7-2 with TRBJ1-1; possible D gene TRBD1, 6 bases. The CDR3 has 14 residues. V shed 3 bases and J shed 3 bases, with 11 bases lying between them. Germline-derived CDR1 and CDR2 are SGHTA and FQGNSA.

CDR3 bases: TGTGCCAGCTCACGAGAGCGGACCTACGAGCAGTACTTC. It translates to CASSRERTYEQYF. The chain links TRBV18 to TRBJ2-7, with a possible D match to TRBD2 (5 bases). Trimming cost V 4 bases and J 2 bases, with 9 bases left between them. CDR3 size: 13 residues. Germline V gives CDR1 KGHSH, CDR2 LQKENI.

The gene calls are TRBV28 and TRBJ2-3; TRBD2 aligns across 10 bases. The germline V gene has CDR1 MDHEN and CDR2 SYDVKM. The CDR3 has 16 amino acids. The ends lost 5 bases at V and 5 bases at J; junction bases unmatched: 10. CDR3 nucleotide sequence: TGTGCCAGCAGTCGACGGTTAGCGGGAGGACGAGATACGCAGTATTTT. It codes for CASSRRLAGGRDTQYF.

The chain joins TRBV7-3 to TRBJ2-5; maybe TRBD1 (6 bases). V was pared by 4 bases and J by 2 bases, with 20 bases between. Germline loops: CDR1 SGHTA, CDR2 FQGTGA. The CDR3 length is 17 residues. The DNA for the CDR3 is TGTGCCAGCAGCTCACACGGCAGGACAGAACCTCAAGAGACCCAGTACTTC. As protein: CASSSHGRTEPQETQYF.